A selection of T cell receptor beta chains follows, all from one sample in a study of blood T cell repertoires in COVID-19. Using immunoSEQ multiplex PCR, the repertoire was profiled, and TCRdb retains in-frame clones only, with some absent. The table includes approximately 100,000 clones, about 88% detected once. Sequenced material: peripheral blood. Source of these receptors: a woman aged 55-69 years with acute or convalescent COVID-19. CDR3s include the opening cysteine and the closing phenylalanine or tryptophan. The D gene is left open where the match is weak. A clone size is listed for some rows: how often the clone was seen (once, few, many), or a class if it is expanded.

V gene	D gene	clone size	J gene	CDR3 protein	CDR3 DNA
TRBV2	NA	NA	TRBJ2-4	CASRQQGFSNIQYF	TGTGCCAGCAGACAGCAGGGCTTTAGTAACATTCAGTACTTC
TRBV27	NA	NA	TRBJ2-7	CASKGASGGFYEQYF	TGTGCCAGCAAGGGTGCCTCGGGGGGCTTCTACGAGCAGTACTTC
TRBV5-1	TRBD1	NA	TRBJ1-3	CASSLTGALSGNTIYF	TGCGCCAGCAGCTTGACAGGGGCCCTCTCTGGAAACACCATATATTTT
TRBV5-1	NA	NA	TRBJ2-3	CASSLADNTDTQYF	TGCGCCAGCAGCTTAGCGGATAACACAGATACGCAGTATTTT
TRBV6-2/TRBV6-3	TRBD2	NA	TRBJ2-6	CASSQTSGGAAGANVLTF	TGTGCCAGCAGTCAAACTAGCGGGGGGGCCGCTGGGGCCAACGTCCTGACTTTC
TRBV5-4	NA	NA	TRBJ1-1	CASTTDRVGEAFF	TGTGCCAGCACCACAGACAGAGTCGGTGAAGCTTTCTTT
TRBV2	NA	few	TRBJ1-5	CASGADYSNQPQHF	TGTGCCAGCGGGGCGGATTATAGCAATCAGCCCCAGCATTTT
TRBV18	NA	NA	TRBJ1-1	CASSPPGGANTEAFF	TGTGCCAGCTCACCCCCGGGGGGCGCAAACACTGAAGCTTTCTTT
TRBV3-1/TRBV3-2	NA	NA	TRBJ1-1	CASSQVAGNTEAFF	TGTGCCAGCAGCCAAGTCGCCGGGAACACTGAAGCTTTCTTT
TRBV3-1/TRBV3-2	NA	NA	TRBJ1-2	CASSHPTGVNYGYTF	TGTGCCAGCAGCCACCCGACAGGCGTGAACTATGGCTACACCTTC
TRBV12-2	NA	NA	TRBJ2-2	CASRRRVLAGELFF	TGTGCAAGTCGCCGCAGGGTTCTAGCCGGGGAGCTGTTTTTT
TRBV5-1	TRBD2	NA	TRBJ2-3	CASSLGSGGTHTDTQYF	TGCGCCAGCAGCTTGGGCAGCGGGGGGACACACACAGATACGCAGTATTTT
TRBV4-3	NA	NA	TRBJ1-4	CASSQETSNEKLFF	TGCGCCAGCAGCCAAGAGACTAGTAATGAAAAACTGTTTTTT
TRBV14	NA	NA	TRBJ1-6	CASSQGSAGSASPLHF	TGTGCCAGCAGCCAAGGGTCTGCAGGCTCAGCATCACCCCTCCACTTT
TRBV6-2/TRBV6-3	NA	NA	TRBJ1-1	CASSYTRDHTEAFF	TGTGCCAGCAGTTACACCCGGGATCACACTGAAGCTTTCTTT
TRBV7-5	NA	NA	TRBJ1-4	CARSLEYRQANFNEKLFF	TGTGCCAGAAGCTTAGAGTATCGGCAGGCAAATTTTAATGAAAAACTGTTTTTT
TRBV6-6	NA	NA	TRBJ2-1	CASSRGGTYNEQFF	TGTGCCAGCAGTAGGGGGGGGACCTACAATGAGCAGTTCTTC
TRBV27	NA	NA	TRBJ1-3	CASSLIPDISGNTIYF	TGTGCCAGCAGTTTAATTCCGGACATCTCTGGAAACACCATATATTTT
TRBV11-2	NA	NA	TRBJ1-1	CASSLGHGTEAFF	TGTGCCAGCAGCCTGGGACACGGGACTGAAGCTTTCTTT
TRBV6-2/TRBV6-3	TRBD2	NA	TRBJ2-1	CASSPTSGEQFF	TGTGCCAGCAGTCCAACTAGCGGGGAGCAGTTCTTC
TRBV6-1	NA	NA	TRBJ1-2	CASSDRGGNYGYTF	TGTGCCAGCAGTGACAGGGGCGGGAACTATGGCTACACCTTC
TRBV5-4	NA	NA	TRBJ2-5	CASSLATDQETQYF	TGTGCCAGCAGCTTGGCTACAGACCAAGAGACCCAGTACTTC
TRBV6-1	NA	once	TRBJ2-3	CASSESRVTDTQYF	TGTGCCAGCAGTGAATCCAGGGTCACAGATACGCAGTATTTT
TRBV3-1/TRBV3-2	TRBD1	NA	TRBJ1-2	CASSQQTGPGYGYTF	TGTGCCAGCAGCCAACAGACAGGGCCTGGATATGGCTACACCTTC
TRBV5-1	TRBD1	NA	TRBJ1-5	CASKQGANQPQHF	TGCGCCAGCAAACAGGGGGCGAATCAGCCCCAGCATTTT
TRBV11-3	NA	NA	TRBJ1-5	CASADRPNQPQHF	TGTGCCAGCGCGGACAGACCCAATCAGCCCCAGCATTTT
TRBV27	TRBD1	NA	TRBJ1-2	CASSSAPRGPNYGYTF	TGTGCCAGCAGTTCCGCCCCCAGGGGGCCCAACTATGGCTACACCTTC
TRBV7-2	NA	NA	TRBJ2-7	CASSFEPTREQYF	TGTGCCAGCAGCTTTGAGCCTACGAGGGAGCAGTACTTC
TRBV5-1	TRBD1	NA	TRBJ1-4	CASRPGGTNEKLFF	TGCGCCAGCAGACCAGGGGGAACTAATGAAAAACTGTTTTTT
TRBV19	NA	NA	TRBJ2-1	CASSNSPNEQFF	TGTGCCAGTAGTAACAGCCCTAATGAGCAGTTCTTC
TRBV7-2	NA	NA	TRBJ2-7	CASSLVAPYEQYF	TGTGCCAGCAGCTTAGTGGCCCCTTACGAGCAGTACTTC
TRBV11-2	NA	NA	TRBJ1-3	CASSLNLQGGGNTIYF	TGTGCCAGCAGCTTAAATCTCCAGGGTGGAGGAAACACCATATATTTT
TRBV4-1	NA	NA	TRBJ1-5	CASSQDGNQPQHF	TGCGCCAGCAGCCAAGACGGGAATCAGCCCCAGCATTTT
TRBV11-2	TRBD2	NA	TRBJ2-2	CASSMGGFANTGELFF	TGTGCCAGCAGTATGGGAGGGTTTGCGAACACCGGGGAGCTGTTTTTT
TRBV6-2/TRBV6-3	NA	NA	TRBJ1-2	CASSYSSETSYGYTF	TGTGCCAGCAGTTACTCCTCCGAGACATCTTATGGCTACACCTTC
TRBV11-2	TRBD1	NA	TRBJ1-2	CASSRKTGRDYGYTF	TGTGCCAGCAGCCGAAAGACAGGGAGAGACTATGGCTACACCTTC
TRBV12-3/TRBV12-4	TRBD1	NA	TRBJ1-5	CASRQGDQPQHF	TGTGCCAGCAGACAGGGGGATCAGCCCCAGCATTTT
TRBV30	NA	NA	TRBJ1-6	CAWSERGGNSPLHF	TGTGCCTGGAGTGAAAGGGGGGGTAATTCACCCCTCCACTTT
TRBV24-1	TRBD2	NA	TRBJ2-2	CATSDFAGGRMDGELFF	TGTGCCACCAGTGATTTCGCGGGGGGGCGGATGGACGGGGAGCTGTTTTTT
TRBV25-1	TRBD1	NA	TRBJ1-2	CASSDGDRASNGYTF	TGTGCCAGCAGCGACGGGGACAGGGCGTCTAATGGCTACACCTTC
TRBV6-5	TRBD1	NA	TRBJ1-5	CASRGGTGNQPQHF	TGTGCCAGCAGAGGCGGGACAGGCAATCAGCCCCAGCATTTT
TRBV5-5	NA	NA	TRBJ1-1	CASSLQGYTEAFF	TGTGCCAGCAGCTTGCAGGGGTACACTGAAGCTTTCTTT
TRBV6-2/TRBV6-3	NA	NA	TRBJ2-1	CASSYKPYDREQFF	TGTGCCAGCAGTTACAAACCTTACGATCGGGAGCAGTTCTTC
TRBV21-1	NA	NA	TRBJ1-6	CASSKAVRAGRSYNSPLHF	TGTGCCAGCAGCAAGGCCGTTAGGGCGGGGAGGTCCTATAATTCACCCCTCCACTTT
TRBV10-3	NA	NA	TRBJ2-5	CATRSTGFQETQYF	TGTGCCACCCGGTCGACCGGGTTCCAAGAGACCCAGTACTTC
TRBV19	NA	NA	TRBJ1-2	CASSPQSYGYTF	TGTGCCAGTAGTCCGCAGTCCTATGGCTACACCTTC
TRBV7-9	TRBD1	NA	TRBJ1-1	CASSSNRGRSEAFF	TGTGCCAGCAGCTCTAACAGGGGTCGGTCTGAAGCTTTCTTT
TRBV11-3	NA	NA	TRBJ2-7	CASSLDSNYEQYF	TGTGCCAGCAGCTTAGATTCCAACTACGAGCAGTACTTC
TRBV6-6	NA	NA	TRBJ1-4	CASSYGAAHNEKLFF	TGTGCCAGCAGTTACGGGGCGGCCCATAATGAAAAACTGTTTTTT
TRBV5-1	TRBD1	NA	TRBJ2-5	CASSLYRGRQTQYF	TGCGCCAGCAGCTTATACAGGGGGAGGCAGACCCAGTACTTC
TRBV6-2/TRBV6-3	NA	NA	TRBJ1-5	CASSIDRLWPQHF	TGTGCCAGCAGTATCGACAGGCTCTGGCCCCAGCATTTT
TRBV27	TRBD1	NA	TRBJ1-1	CASRQDRMDTEAFF	TGTGCCAGCAGACAGGACAGGATGGACACTGAAGCTTTCTTT
TRBV5-1	TRBD1	NA	TRBJ2-5	CASSAGTGTETQYF	TGCGCCAGCAGCGCCGGGACAGGGACAGAGACCCAGTACTTC
TRBV19	TRBD2	NA	TRBJ2-2	CASMAGGLEGELFF	TGTGCCAGTATGGCGGGGGGGCTTGAAGGGGAGCTGTTTTTT
TRBV7-9	TRBD1	NA	TRBJ1-6	CASRERQGGNSPLHF	TGTGCCAGCAGGGAACGACAGGGCGGGAATTCACCCCTCCACTTT